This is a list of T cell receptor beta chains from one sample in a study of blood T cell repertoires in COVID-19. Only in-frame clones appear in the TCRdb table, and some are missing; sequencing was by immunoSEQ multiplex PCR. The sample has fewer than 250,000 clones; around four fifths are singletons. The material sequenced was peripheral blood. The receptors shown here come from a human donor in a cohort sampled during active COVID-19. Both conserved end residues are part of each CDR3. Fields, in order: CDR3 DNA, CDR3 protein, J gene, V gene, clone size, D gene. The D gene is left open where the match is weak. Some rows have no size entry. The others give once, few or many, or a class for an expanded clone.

CDR3nt: TGTGCCAGCAGTTCGAGGGAGGGGCATGGCTACACCTTC
CDR3aa: CASSSREGHGYTF
j_gene: TRBJ1-2
v_gene: TRBV27
abundance: -
d_gene: -

CDR3nt: TGTGCCAGCAGCGTAGCGGGAACTGAAGCTTTCTTT
CDR3aa: CASSVAGTEAFF
j_gene: TRBJ1-1
v_gene: TRBV9
abundance: once
d_gene: -

CDR3nt: TGTGCCAGTAGTACCTTAACGCCGGGTGTGACCCTCACTGAAGCTTTCTTT
CDR3aa: CASSTLTPGVTLTEAFF
j_gene: TRBJ1-1
v_gene: TRBV19
abundance: -
d_gene: -

CDR3nt: TGTGCCAGCAGAGAAACTACAGGGGTGGGGCCCCAGCATTTT
CDR3aa: CASRETTGVGPQHF
j_gene: TRBJ1-5
v_gene: TRBV27
abundance: -
d_gene: TRBD1

CDR3nt: TGTGCCAGCACCGTAAGACAGGGCTCTGCGTTTGGCTACACCTTC
CDR3aa: CASTVRQGSAFGYTF
j_gene: TRBJ1-2
v_gene: TRBV6-6
abundance: -
d_gene: TRBD1

CDR3nt: TGTGCCAGCAGCAAACGGGTTAAAAGTAACTATGGCTACACCTTC
CDR3aa: CASSKRVKSNYGYTF
j_gene: TRBJ1-2
v_gene: TRBV21-1
abundance: -
d_gene: -

CDR3nt: TGTGCCAGCAGCTTGGGACTAGCGGGAGTTGTCGGGACCTACGAGCAGTACTTC
CDR3aa: CASSLGLAGVVGTYEQYF
j_gene: TRBJ2-7
v_gene: TRBV5-4
abundance: -
d_gene: TRBD2

CDR3nt: TGTGCCAGCAGTACCCAGGGGGAATCGGTTCGCAATCAGCCCCAGCATTTT
CDR3aa: CASSTQGESVRNQPQHF
j_gene: TRBJ1-5
v_gene: TRBV27
abundance: -
d_gene: TRBD1

CDR3nt: TGCGCCAGCAGCTTGGTCGGGGGGCGGGTTGAAGCTTTCTTT
CDR3aa: CASSLVGGRVEAFF
j_gene: TRBJ1-1
v_gene: TRBV5-1
abundance: once
d_gene: -

CDR3nt: TGTGCCAGCAGCCAAGGTGGAGTTCGGGGCACCGGGGAGCTGTTTTTT
CDR3aa: CASSQGGVRGTGELFF
j_gene: TRBJ2-2
v_gene: TRBV3-1/TRBV3-2
abundance: -
d_gene: -

CDR3nt: TGCGCCAGCAGACATGTGATTTTTTCAGGGCGTCAGCCCCAGCATTTT
CDR3aa: CASRHVIFSGRQPQHF
j_gene: TRBJ1-5
v_gene: TRBV23-1
abundance: -
d_gene: -

CDR3nt: TGTGCCAGCAGGAGGTGGATAACAAATCAGCCCCAGCATTTT
CDR3aa: CASRRWITNQPQHF
j_gene: TRBJ1-5
v_gene: TRBV28
abundance: -
d_gene: -

CDR3nt: TGTGCCAGCAGCTCCTACACAGGGATCACTGAAGCTTTCTTT
CDR3aa: CASSSYTGITEAFF
j_gene: TRBJ1-1
v_gene: TRBV7-3
abundance: once
d_gene: -

CDR3nt: TGTGCCACCGAGGGACTTCAAGAGACCCAGTACTTC
CDR3aa: CATEGLQETQYF
j_gene: TRBJ2-5
v_gene: TRBV2
abundance: -
d_gene: -

CDR3nt: TGTGCCAGCAGCGAACAGGGCGGGAGGGGGGTAGATACGCAGTATTTT
CDR3aa: CASSEQGGRGVDTQYF
j_gene: TRBJ2-3
v_gene: TRBV7-2
abundance: -
d_gene: TRBD2

CDR3nt: TGTGCCAGCAGTTTCGGGGGGGGTCGTGGCTACACCTTC
CDR3aa: CASSFGGGRGYTF
j_gene: TRBJ1-2
v_gene: TRBV28
abundance: -
d_gene: -

CDR3nt: TGTGCCAGTACCCTAGGAGGCACCGGGGAGCTGTTTTTT
CDR3aa: CASTLGGTGELFF
j_gene: TRBJ2-2
v_gene: TRBV19
abundance: few
d_gene: -

CDR3nt: TGTGCCAGTAACCGGGACATTTTTCGCTCCTACAATGAGCAGTTCTTC
CDR3aa: CASNRDIFRSYNEQFF
j_gene: TRBJ2-1
v_gene: TRBV19
abundance: -
d_gene: -

CDR3nt: TGCAGTGCTAGTAATCCGGCAGGGTCTGGAAACACCATATATTTT
CDR3aa: CSASNPAGSGNTIYF
j_gene: TRBJ1-3
v_gene: TRBV20-1
abundance: -
d_gene: -

CDR3nt: TGTGCCAGTAGTTTTTTCGGGGGACGTAACGAGCAGTACTTC
CDR3aa: CASSFFGGRNEQYF
j_gene: TRBJ2-7
v_gene: TRBV19
abundance: -
d_gene: -

CDR3nt: TGTGCCAGCAGTTTATGGCCACCGGGACAGGGGTTTATTTCGGGTAGGAATGGCTACACCTTC
CDR3aa: CASSLWPPGQGFISGRNGYTF
j_gene: TRBJ1-2
v_gene: TRBV27
abundance: -
d_gene: TRBD1

CDR3nt: TGTGCCATCACAGGGGGCGTAAATCGCCCTGAAAAACTGTTTTTT
CDR3aa: CAITGGVNRPEKLFF
j_gene: TRBJ1-4
v_gene: TRBV6-5
abundance: -
d_gene: TRBD1

CDR3nt: TGTGCCATCAGTGAGTCGCAACTCAACACCGGGGAGCTGTTTTTT
CDR3aa: CAISESQLNTGELFF
j_gene: TRBJ2-2
v_gene: TRBV10-3
abundance: -
d_gene: -

CDR3nt: TGTGCCAGCTCCGGAGGTGTAGGCTACACCTTC
CDR3aa: CASSGGVGYTF
j_gene: TRBJ1-2
v_gene: TRBV6-5
abundance: -
d_gene: -

CDR3nt: TGTGCCACTCAAACGGGGGGTCCGTACAATGAGCAGTTCTTC
CDR3aa: CATQTGGPYNEQFF
j_gene: TRBJ2-1
v_gene: TRBV24-1
abundance: -
d_gene: TRBD2

CDR3nt: TGTGCCAGCAGCGACACAGGGATTGGGGGCAATCAGCCCCAGCATTTT
CDR3aa: CASSDTGIGGNQPQHF
j_gene: TRBJ1-5
v_gene: TRBV3-1/TRBV3-2
abundance: many
d_gene: -

CDR3nt: TGCAGCGTTGAGTCGGGACAGGGCTGGAAGAAGACCTTC
CDR3aa: CSVESGQGWKKTF
j_gene: TRBJ1-2
v_gene: TRBV29-1
abundance: -
d_gene: TRBD1

CDR3nt: TGTGCCAGCAGCTTAGTTGTTGGGCAAAATCAGCCCCAGCATTTT
CDR3aa: CASSLVVGQNQPQHF
j_gene: TRBJ1-5
v_gene: TRBV7-8
abundance: -
d_gene: -

CDR3nt: TGCGCCAGCAGCTTGGGACTAGCGGGAGTCGATACGCAGTATTTT
CDR3aa: CASSLGLAGVDTQYF
j_gene: TRBJ2-3
v_gene: TRBV5-1
abundance: -
d_gene: TRBD2

CDR3nt: TGTGCCAGTACCGGTGGTGGAACTAATGAAAAACTGTTTTTT
CDR3aa: CASTGGGTNEKLFF
j_gene: TRBJ1-4
v_gene: TRBV19
abundance: -
d_gene: -

CDR3nt: TGTGCCAGCAGCCAAGATTGGGGGCACTCAACGCGAAATCGTCAGCCCCAGCATTTT
CDR3aa: CASSQDWGHSTRNRQPQHF
j_gene: TRBJ1-5
v_gene: TRBV4-2
abundance: once
d_gene: -

CDR3nt: TGTGCCAGCAGCCCGACCAGTAACAGTGAAGCTTTCTTT
CDR3aa: CASSPTSNSEAFF
j_gene: TRBJ1-1
v_gene: TRBV3-1/TRBV3-2
abundance: -
d_gene: -

CDR3nt: TGCAGCGTTGAAAAGAGGGAAGGCTTCGATGAGCAGTTCTTC
CDR3aa: CSVEKREGFDEQFF
j_gene: TRBJ2-1
v_gene: TRBV29-1
abundance: many
d_gene: -

CDR3nt: TGTGCCAGCAGTCCTGGATTTGCGGCGTCTTACGAGCAGTACTTC
CDR3aa: CASSPGFAASYEQYF
j_gene: TRBJ2-7
v_gene: TRBV28
abundance: -
d_gene: -

CDR3nt: TGTGCCAGCAGCTTGGCCAAAGCGGGGGGGCGAAATGAGCAGTTCTTC
CDR3aa: CASSLAKAGGRNEQFF
j_gene: TRBJ2-1
v_gene: TRBV13
abundance: -
d_gene: TRBD2

CDR3nt: TGCGCCAGCAGCTTGGATTCCCGGATCGGGGTTGAAGCTTTCTTT
CDR3aa: CASSLDSRIGVEAFF
j_gene: TRBJ1-1
v_gene: TRBV5-1
abundance: -
d_gene: -

CDR3nt: TGTGCCAGCAGCTGGAGGGAGGCGGACTACGAGCAGTACTTC
CDR3aa: CASSWREADYEQYF
j_gene: TRBJ2-7
v_gene: TRBV11-1
abundance: -
d_gene: -

CDR3nt: TGTGCCAGCAGTGAAGGGTGGTGGCGGCAAGAGACCCAGTACTTC
CDR3aa: CASSEGWWRQETQYF
j_gene: TRBJ2-5
v_gene: TRBV6-1
abundance: -
d_gene: -

CDR3nt: TGTGCCAGCAGTCTCCTCGGGGGAGGGTCCTACAATGAGCAGTTCTTC
CDR3aa: CASSLLGGGSYNEQFF
j_gene: TRBJ2-1
v_gene: TRBV27
abundance: -
d_gene: TRBD2

CDR3nt: TGTGCCAGCTCACCAGAGTATGGTGAGGGCTACACCTTC
CDR3aa: CASSPEYGEGYTF
j_gene: TRBJ1-2
v_gene: TRBV18
abundance: -
d_gene: -

CDR3nt: TGTGCCAGCAGCACCCTCACGGGGTTGGCCGGGGAGCTGTTTTTT
CDR3aa: CASSTLTGLAGELFF
j_gene: TRBJ2-2
v_gene: TRBV9
abundance: -
d_gene: -

CDR3nt: TGCGCCAGCAGCTTCCCAGGGCGAGCTGAAGCTTTCTTT
CDR3aa: CASSFPGRAEAFF
j_gene: TRBJ1-1
v_gene: TRBV5-1
abundance: -
d_gene: -

CDR3nt: TGTGCCAGCAGTTTAGGACAGGGACTACCCACGCCCTTC
CDR3aa: CASSLGQGLPTPF
j_gene: TRBJ1-2
v_gene: TRBV28
abundance: -
d_gene: TRBD1

CDR3nt: TGTGCCAGCAGCTTGTTGGGAGCAGATACGCAGTATTTT
CDR3aa: CASSLLGADTQYF
j_gene: TRBJ2-3
v_gene: TRBV7-9
abundance: -
d_gene: -

CDR3nt: TGTGCCAGCAGCTTAGGTGGGACAGGGAGCACAGATACGCAGTATTTT
CDR3aa: CASSLGGTGSTDTQYF
j_gene: TRBJ2-3
v_gene: TRBV5-4
abundance: -
d_gene: TRBD1

CDR3nt: TGTGCCAGCAGTGATTTTCCCGCGGGGTACACTGAAGCTTTCTTT
CDR3aa: CASSDFPAGYTEAFF
j_gene: TRBJ1-1
v_gene: TRBV6-1
abundance: -
d_gene: -

CDR3nt: TGTGCCAGCAGCTTCTACGGACAGGGGGCAGAGACCCAGTACTTC
CDR3aa: CASSFYGQGAETQYF
j_gene: TRBJ2-5
v_gene: TRBV7-8
abundance: -
d_gene: TRBD1

CDR3nt: TGCGCCAGCAGCCAAGTAGGGGGGCAGGGACTATCGACAGATACGCAGTATTTT
CDR3aa: CASSQVGGQGLSTDTQYF
j_gene: TRBJ2-3
v_gene: TRBV4-1
abundance: -
d_gene: -

CDR3nt: TGCGCCAGCAGCTCGGGACAGTTCTCTGGGGCCAACGTCCTGACTTTC
CDR3aa: CASSSGQFSGANVLTF
j_gene: TRBJ2-6
v_gene: TRBV5-1
abundance: once
d_gene: TRBD1

CDR3nt: TGCGCCAGCAGCCAAGGGGGAGGAGTGAGGAGCTCCTACAATGAGCAGTTCTTC
CDR3aa: CASSQGGGVRSSYNEQFF
j_gene: TRBJ2-1
v_gene: TRBV4-1
abundance: -
d_gene: -

CDR3nt: TGTGCCAGCAGCCTGACTGACTCTGGAAACACCATATATTTT
CDR3aa: CASSLTDSGNTIYF
j_gene: TRBJ1-3
v_gene: TRBV7-8
abundance: -
d_gene: -